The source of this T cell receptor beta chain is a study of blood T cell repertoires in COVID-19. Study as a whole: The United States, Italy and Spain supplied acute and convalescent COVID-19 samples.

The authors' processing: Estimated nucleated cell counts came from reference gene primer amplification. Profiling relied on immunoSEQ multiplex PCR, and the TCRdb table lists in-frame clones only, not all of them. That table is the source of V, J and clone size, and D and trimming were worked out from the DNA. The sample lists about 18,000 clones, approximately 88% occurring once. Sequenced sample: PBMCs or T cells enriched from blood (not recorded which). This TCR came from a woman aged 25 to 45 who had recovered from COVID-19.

The CDR3 region has the DNA TGTGCCAGCAAAGGCGTAAGCGGGGGAACCGAGCAGTACTTC. It codes for CASKGVSGGTEQYF. The gene calls are TRBV6-5 and TRBJ2-7; 8 nucleotides agree with TRBD2. V lost 7 bases and J lost 6; bases outside the gene matches: 11. This CDR3 has 14 residues. Germline V gene data show CDR1 as MNHEY and CDR2 as SVGAGI.